The 7 T cell receptor beta chains below were found in one sample sequenced in a study of siplizumab effects on memory and regulatory T cells. Clones were sequenced by immunoSEQ multiplex PCR, and TCRdb holds only the in-frame ones, with some missing. The table shows some 100,000 clones, with 94% occurring only once. The sample was Tregs sorted from blood. These receptors all come from a human donor in good health.

This clone showed up just once. This chain links TRBV11-2 with TRBJ1-1; possibly TRBD1 for D (6 bases). V lost 7 bases, J lost 3 bases, and 12 bases lay in between. The germline V gene encodes CDR1 SGHAT and CDR2 FQNNGV. The length of the CDR3 is 13 residues. The CDR3 DNA reads TGTGCCAGCAATCCGACAGGTTACACTGAAGCTTTCTTT. This codes for CASNPTGYTEAFF.

V usage is TRBV27 and J usage is TRBJ1-2, with a weak D call TRBD1 (5 bases). Germline values: CDR1 MNHEY, CDR2 SMNVEV (reference sequence). This CDR3 is built from 12 residues. Trimming stripped 3 bases from V and 8 bases from J, with 10 bases between. The CDR3 sequence: CASSLGGSGYTF. CDR3 coding DNA: TGTGCCAGCAGTTTGGGGGGATCGGGCTACACCTTC.

The chain carries TRBV18 and TRBJ1-1; a weak D match, TRBD1 (5 bases). Germline-derived CDR1 and CDR2 are KGHSH and LQKENI. Deletions cut 2 bases from V and 4 bases from J, with 14 bases between. The CDR3 loop spans 15 amino acids. CDR3 loop: CASSPGTGLFTEAFF. CDR3 DNA: TGTGCCAGCTCACCAGGAACGGGGCTTTTCACTGAAGCTTTCTTT.

This clone was recorded only once. This rearrangement joins TRBV10-1 to TRBJ2-3; 8 bases align to TRBD1. The CDR3 consists of 13 residues. Germline V gives CDR1 WNHNN, CDR2 SYGVQD (reference sequence). V was pared by 2 bases and J by 10 bases, with 5 bases of the junction left unmatched. Written as DNA, the CDR3 is TGCGCCAGCAGTGAGAATCAGGGGGCAGCGCAGTATTTT. Its translation is CASSENQGAAQYF.

V gene TRBV2 combines with J gene TRBJ2-3; TRBD1 matches 8 bases. Germline V gives CDR1 SNHLY, CDR2 FYNNEI. The length of the CDR3 is 14 residues. V lost 7 bases to trimming and J lost 6 bases; unmatched junction nucleotides: 9. CDR3 DNA sequence: TGTGCCAGCATCGCCGGACAGGGTAGGGATACGCAGTATTTT. Translated: CASIAGQGRDTQYF. Supplemented by reference TRBV2 and TRBJ2-3, the full variable domain reads EPEVTQTPSHQVTQMGQEVILRCVPISNHLYFYWYRQILGQKVEFLVSFYNNEISEKSEIFDDQFSVERPDGSNFTLKIRSTKLEDSAMYFCASIAGQGRDTQYFGPGTRLTVL.

The J gene is TRBJ2-1, the V gene TRBV4-1; 11 positions agree with TRBD2. This CDR3 is 15 amino acids long. V lost 3 bases to trimming and J lost 5 bases; unmatched junction nucleotides: 3. Per the germline V gene, CDR1 is MGHRA and CDR2 is YSYEKL. The CDR3 loop is CASSHGTSGHNEQFF. In DNA, the CDR3 is TGCGCCAGCAGCCACGGGACTAGCGGCCACAATGAGCAGTTCTTC.

The chain links TRBV7-9 to TRBJ2-1; the D call may be TRBD1 or TRBD2 (6 bases each). This CDR3 is 17 amino acids long. In germline, CDR1 is SEHNR, CDR2 FQNEAQ (reference sequence). The ends were cut back, 4 bases at V and 0 bases at J, with 16 bases in the middle. The CDR3 nucleotides are TGTGCCAGCAGCTCCACCCCCGGGGGCCCCTCCTACAATGAGCAGTTCTTC. The encoded protein is CASSSTPGGPSYNEQFF.